This TCR beta chain was captured by sequencing in a study of beta chain features in type 1 diabetes. CD4+ naive, central memory, regulatory and stem cell-like memory cells were sorted via CD45RO/CCR7/CD25/CD127/CD95/CD27. General study results and limits: Sampled from patients, naive, central memory and Treg TCRB repertoires appeared more similar than those sampled from healthy donors. Moderately but significantly shorter TCRB CDR3s were found in Type 1 diabetes patients in all four CD4+ subsets.

Reverse transcribing all isolated RNA meant expressed TCRB transcripts were sequenced. The method was immunoSEQ multiplex PCR; TCRdb's version includes in-frame clones alone and lacks a portion of them. Here the sample spans approximately 250,000 clones, around 16% being singletons. This clone was seen a handful of times. Its antigen remains unknown. Trimming removed 1 base at V and 3 bases at J, with 13 bases between. The CDR3 totals 15 residues. Per germline, CDR1 SGHTA and CDR2 FQGNSA. The sequenced material came from naive CD4+ T cells from blood. The source is a man aged 25-45 years with type 1 diabetes. V and J are TRBV7-2 and TRBJ2-7; TRBD1 might be the D (6 bases). CDR3 protein: CASSLETGYFYEQYF. CDR3 nucleotide sequence: TGTGCCAGCAGCTTAGAAACAGGGTATTTCTACGAGCAGTACTTC.